This T cell receptor (beta chain) was recovered during a study of T cells in Graves' hyperthyroidism and ophthalmopathy. Germline lookup yields CDR1 GTSNPN and CDR2 SVGIG (reference sequence). CDR3 length: 15 residues. Trimming took 4 bases from V and 3 from J, leaving 18 bases between them. RNA transcripts gave rise to amplified TCR beta CDR3 regions. A set of HTBI primers served as the primers for a first-round RT-PCR of the TCR CDR3. In TCRdb, the multiplex PCR reads were re-called with MiXCR into one record per CDR3 protein. This sample has about 350,000 distinct CDR3 sequences, with about 15% found just once. This clonotype was found many times.

The rearrangement links TRBV30 to TRBJ1-1, with a weak D call TRBD1 (5 bases). Sequenced material: blood. This TCR was sampled from a woman aged 60-75 years with Graves' ophthalmopathy. CDR3 bases: TGTGCCTGGAACCCGGGATGGGGGGGGGACACTGAAGCTTTCTTT. Residues: CAWNPGWGGDTEAFF.